This T cell receptor beta chain was sequenced in a study of blood T cell repertoires in COVID-19. Across the study: Sites across the United States, Italy and Spain contributed samples from acute and convalescent COVID-19. T cells, B-cell-depleted T cells, or PBMCs provided the cDNA or gDNA that served as material.

Per the original methods: Reference gene primers were amplified, and this amplification served to estimate nucleated cell counts. TCRdb's copy holds only in-frame clones and misses some; the assay was immunoSEQ multiplex PCR. V, J and clone size were drawn from that table, and D and trimming were deduced from the DNA. The sample records about 36,000 clones, approximately 86% being singletons. V was cut by 1 base and J by 0 bases, with 11 bases left in between. Germline-derived CDR1 and CDR2 are LGHNA and YNFKEQ. This CDR3 comprises 16 residues. Sequencing was carried out using peripheral blood. The clonotype was recovered from a human donor in a cohort sampled during active COVID-19. V is TRBV4-2 and J is TRBJ2-3; D not resolved. CDR3 in DNA: TGTGCCAGCAGCCAAGTTCCAGTCGCTAGCACAGATACGCAGTATTTT. Its protein is CASSQVPVASTDTQYF.